The 24 T cell receptor beta chains below all came from one sample that was sequenced in a study of blood T cell repertoires in COVID-19. Data came from immunoSEQ multiplex PCR; TCRdb stores just in-frame clones and leaves some out. This repertoire shows around 97,000 clones, more than 80% found once; its top ten account for around 3.7%. The specimen sequenced was peripheral blood. These receptors were obtained from an older woman with acute or convalescent COVID-19.

The chain recombines TRBV6-5 with TRBJ2-6; TRBD1 matches 7 bases. The CDR3 contains 15 residues. Germline V gene sequence: CDR1 MNHEY, CDR2 SVGAGI. V trimming: 6 bases; J trimming: 1 base; junction bases outside the gene matches: 3. The CDR3 sequence is CASRNRGSGANVLTF. The CDR3 DNA follows: TGTGCCAGCAGAAACAGGGGATCTGGGGCCAACGTCCTGACTTTC.

This clone has more than one count but fewer than ten. The gene calls are TRBV7-9 and TRBJ2-3, with 9 bases matching TRBD1. The CDR3 runs 15 residues. V lost 4 bases and J lost 5; bases outside the gene matches: 7. Germline-derived CDR1 and CDR2 are SEHNR and FQNEAQ (reference sequence). The CDR3 reads CASSSPDRGGDTQYF. The CDR3 DNA reads TGTGCCAGCAGCTCTCCGGACAGGGGAGGAGATACGCAGTATTTT. Combining the CDR3 with reference TRBV7-9 and TRBJ2-3 gives the whole variable domain DTGVSQNPRHKITKRGQNVTFRCDPISEHNRLYWYRQTLGQGPEFLTYFQNEAQLEKSRLLSDRFSAERPKGSFSTLEIQRTEQGDSAMYLCASSSPDRGGDTQYFGPGTRLTVL.

This chain uses TRBV18 with TRBJ2-1, with 8 bases that match TRBD2. Germline V lookup: CDR1 KGHSH, CDR2 LQKENI. J lost 5 bases, V lost 0 bases, and 9 bases had no gene match. The CDR3 is 17 amino acids. In DNA form, the CDR3 reads TGTGCCAGCTCACCACCGACTAGCGCCTCCCCCCACAATGAGCAGTTCTTC. Translation: CASSPPTSASPHNEQFF.

V is TRBV27 and J is TRBJ2-2; 11 bases match TRBD2. From germline, CDR1 is MNHEY and CDR2 SMNVEV (reference sequence). CDR3 length: 14 residues. The V segment lost 3 bases and the J segment 7 bases; nucleotides outside the gene matches: 1. For the CDR3, the DNA is TGTGCCAGCAGTTTGCTAGCGGGAGGCGGGGAGCTGTTTTTT. It encodes CASSLLAGGGELFF.

The V and J genes are TRBV12-3 or TRBV12-4 and TRBJ1-5; possible D gene TRBD1, 5 bases. Trimming took off 3 bases at V and 6 bases at J, with 9 bases between the two ends. CDR3 length: 13 amino acids. The CDR3 spells CASSFGQGQPQHF. DNA of the CDR3: TGTGCCAGCAGTTTCGGGCAGGGTCAGCCCCAGCATTTT.

This clone came up a few times. The CDR3 reads CASSLAKGGAGAFF. DNA of the CDR3: TGCGCCAGCAGCTTGGCAAAAGGGGGCGCGGGAGCTTTCTTT. This sequence joins TRBV5-1 and TRBJ1-1, with 7 bases identical to TRBD1. The ends lost 0 bases at V and 10 bases at J; junction bases unmatched: 9. The CDR3 runs 14 residues. Germline V gives CDR1 SGHRS, CDR2 YFSETQ.

The chain uses TRBV9 and TRBJ1-3; D call uncertain. V was shortened by 0 bases and J by 2 bases, with 6 bases between the two germline ends. The length of the CDR3 is 14 residues. Germline V gene data show CDR1 as SGDLS and CDR2 as YYNGEE. CDR3 residues: CASSVGGTGNTIYF. The CDR3 DNA reads TGTGCCAGCAGCGTAGGAGGGACTGGAAACACCATATATTTT. The variable domain in full, with the rest retrieved from reference TRBV9 and TRBJ1-3, is DSGVTQTPKHLITATGQRVTLRCSPRSGDLSVYWYQQSLDQGLQFLIQYYNGEERAKGNILERFSAQQFPDLHSELNLSSLELGDSALYFCASSVGGTGNTIYFGEGSWLTVV.

This clone was detected once. The chain employs TRBV9 and TRBJ2-2; 8 positions match TRBD1. CDR3 length: 15 amino acids. CDR1 is SGDLS and CDR2 is YYNGEE in the germline V gene. The junction had 9 bases not matched to a gene; V was cut back by 7 bases and J by 4 bases. CDR3 in amino acids: CASSPMGQATGELFF. For the CDR3, the DNA is TGTGCCAGCTCCCCGATGGGACAGGCCACCGGGGAGCTGTTTTTT.

V is TRBV6-6 and J is TRBJ2-1; the match to TRBD2 covers 15 bases. V was pared by 5 bases and J by 10 bases, with 3 bases of the junction left unmatched. The V gene's germline CDR1 is MNHNY and CDR2 SVGAGI (reference sequence). CDR3 length: 14 residues. CDR3 protein: CASSPGTSGGEQFF. CDR3 sequence (DNA): TGTGCCAGCAGTCCCGGGACTAGCGGGGGGGAGCAGTTCTTC.

The rearrangement links TRBV11-3 to TRBJ2-5, with D unclear. Per germline, CDR1 SGHNT and CDR2 YENEEA. Trimming removed 1 base at V and 4 bases at J, with 7 bases between. The CDR3 is 13 residues long. The CDR3 DNA sequence: TGTGCCAGCAGCTTAGGAGTTGGAGAGACCCAGTACTTC. Its protein is CASSLGVGETQYF.

The chain uses TRBV5-1 and TRBJ2-7; TRBD2 is a possible D gene (5 bases). With 4 bases removed from V and 0 bases from J, the gap between germline ends came to 14 bases. Germline CDR1 SGHRS, CDR2 YFSETQ. This CDR3 region has 15 residues. The CDR3 DNA is TGCGCCAGCAGCAGTACCGGGATGGGCTCCTACGAGCAGTACTTC. It yields the protein CASSSTGMGSYEQYF.

This chain uses TRBV28 with TRBJ2-7, with TRBD1 matching 9 bases. V trimming: 6 bases; J trimming: 1 base; junction bases outside the gene matches: 16. The CDR3 extends over 18 amino acids. Germline V CDR1 and CDR2: MDHEN, SYDVKM. CDR3 nucleotide sequence: TGTGCCAGCAGCCCCGGGACAGGGCCGGGAGTAGGATCCTACGAGCAGTACTTC. This codes for CASSPGTGPGVGSYEQYF. Filled out from reference TRBV28 and TRBJ2-7, the complete variable domain reads DVKVTQSSRYLVKRTGEKVFLECVQDMDHENMFWYRQDPGLGLRLIYFSYDVKMKEKGDIPEGYSVSREKKERFSLILESASTNQTSMYLCASSPGTGPGVGSYEQYFGPGTRLTVT.

This clone was found once. The chain uses TRBV5-1 and TRBJ1-4; 10 bases line up with TRBD1. The CDR3 has 14 amino acids. The germline V gene has CDR1 SGHRS and CDR2 YFSETQ. V lost 5 bases and J lost 4; bases outside the gene matches: 2. Here the CDR3 reads CASRGTGDNEKLFF. CDR3 bases: TGCGCCAGCAGGGGGACAGGGGATAATGAAAAACTGTTTTTT.

This clone was observed a single time. The chain joins TRBV2 to TRBJ1-1; the D is unclear. There are 15 residues in the CDR3. V lost 3 bases, J lost 4 bases, and 15 bases lay in between. Germline V CDR1 and CDR2: SNHLY, FYNNEI. The CDR3: CASSDPPLRVTEAFF. In DNA, the CDR3 is TGTGCCAGCAGTGATCCCCCTTTGAGGGTCACTGAAGCTTTCTTT.

This clone was counted a single time. This chain connects TRBV9 to TRBJ1-3; D gene unclear. The CDR3 runs to 17 residues. Trimming left V 2 bases short and J 0 bases short, with 15 bases between. Germline V gene data show CDR1 as SGDLS and CDR2 as YYNGEE. The CDR3 is CASSVGGLRTSGNTIYF. CDR3 nucleotides: TGTGCCAGCAGCGTGGGAGGATTAAGGACCTCTGGAAACACCATATATTTT.

V is TRBV6-5 and J is TRBJ1-2; D gene unclear. The germline V gene encodes CDR1 MNHEY and CDR2 SVGAGI. V was clipped by 0 bases and J by 3 bases, with 11 bases between them. This CDR3 has 15 amino acids. The CDR3: CASSYSGRKDYGYTF. CDR3 DNA sequence: TGTGCCAGCAGTTACTCGGGGAGGAAGGACTATGGCTACACCTTC.

V gene TRBV2 combines with J gene TRBJ1-5; no definite D call. CDR3 length: 16 residues. Trimming stripped 2 bases from V and 0 bases from J, with 11 bases between. Germline V gene lookup returns CDR1 SNHLY and CDR2 FYNNEI. Here the CDR3 reads CASSERSGPSNQPQHF. The CDR3 bases are TGTGCCAGCAGTGAACGGTCTGGTCCTAGCAATCAGCCCCAGCATTTT.

V is TRBV12-3 or TRBV12-4 and J is TRBJ1-1, with D tentatively TRBD1 (5 bases). This CDR3 is 13 amino acids long. V was trimmed by 3 bases and J by 1 base, leaving 6 bases between them. CDR3 in amino acids: CASSLTENTEAFF. The CDR3 nucleotides read TGTGCCAGCAGTTTGACAGAGAACACTGAAGCTTTCTTT.

V gene TRBV7-8 combines with J gene TRBJ1-1, with D tentatively TRBD1 (5 bases). Trimming removed 5 bases from V and 4 bases from J, with 11 bases in between. The V gene's germline CDR1 is SGHVS and CDR2 FQNEAQ. The CDR3 sequence is 13 residues long. CDR3 nucleotide sequence: TGTGCCAGCAGCGTCGACAGAGTCACTGAAGCTTTCTTT. Translated, it gives CASSVDRVTEAFF.

This chain uses TRBV19 with TRBJ1-1; TRBD1 is a possible D gene (6 bases). The germline V and J ends were trimmed by 6 bases and 11 bases, with 22 bases remaining between them. Germline loops: CDR1 LNHDA, CDR2 SQIVND (reference sequence). The CDR3 runs to 14 residues. The CDR3 sequence: CASSHGTSDGRAFF. The CDR3 DNA reads TGTGCCAGTAGCCACGGGACATCCGATGGACGGGCTTTCTTT.

This sequence joins TRBV5-1 and TRBJ2-7, with 9 bases aligning to TRBD1. Germline V gene data show CDR1 as SGHRS and CDR2 as YFSETQ. V lost 4 bases and J lost 7; bases outside the gene matches: 9. This CDR3 spans 14 amino acids. CDR3 in DNA: TGCGCCAGCAGCCCTGGGACAGGGCAAGGGGAGCAGTACTTC. This sequence encodes CASSPGTGQGEQYF.

The chain joins TRBV2 to TRBJ2-3; D is possibly TRBD1 (5 bases). This CDR3 has 15 amino acids. Looked up from germline, CDR1 is SNHLY and CDR2 is FYNNEI. V was clipped by 0 bases and J by 7 bases, with 14 bases between them. The DNA of the CDR3 is TGTGCCAGCAGTGAAGCAGGGGTGGGGCAAAATACGCAGTATTTT. It translates to CASSEAGVGQNTQYF.

The rearrangement joins TRBV19 to TRBJ1-1; no definite D call. The CDR3 has 14 residues. The V gene lost 5 bases and the J gene lost 4 bases, with 14 bases spanning the gap. The germline gives CDR1 LNHDA, CDR2 SQIVND (reference sequence). CDR3 sequence reads: CASSPKEWSTEAFF. DNA of the CDR3: TGTGCCAGTAGTCCCAAGGAGTGGAGCACTGAAGCTTTCTTT.

V and J are TRBV3-1 (or the pseudogene TRBV3-2) and TRBJ1-2, with D possibly TRBD1 on 5 matching bases. The CDR3 spans 14 residues. V lost 1 base, J lost 8 bases, and 14 bases lay in between. Germline values: CDR1 LGHDT, CDR2 YNNKEL (reference sequence). DNA of the CDR3: TGTGCCAGCAGCCAAGTCTCCACCGGGGGAGGCTACACCTTC. This codes for CASSQVSTGGGYTF.